This entry features one T cell receptor (beta chain) sequence. CDR3 length: 16 residues. Germline V lookup: CDR1 LGHNA, CDR2 YNFKEQ. V was clipped by 2 bases and J by 2 bases; unmatched bases: 4. In the original analysis: It was from reference gene primer amplification that nucleated cell counts were estimated. This table comes from immunoSEQ multiplex PCR, and its TCRdb copy is limited to in-frame clones, with some not included. The DNA was the basis for D and trimming; V, J and clone size are from that table. The sample contains 130,000 to 150,000 clones, roughly 84% of which appear only once. These data come from a study of blood T cell repertoires in COVID-19. The wider study: The origin of the acute and convalescent COVID-19 samples was the United States, Italy and Spain. PBMCs, B-cell-depleted T cells, or T cells provided the cDNA or gDNA that made up the material.

Specimen: peripheral blood. This TCR was sampled from a human donor in a cohort sampled during active COVID-19. The genes are TRBV4-2 and TRBJ2-1; 9 bases are a match to TRBD1. The CDR3 DNA follows: TGTGCCAGCAGCCAACGGGACAGGGATCCCTACAATGAGCAGTTCTTC. Residues: CASSQRDRDPYNEQFF.